A selection of T cell receptor beta chains follows, all from one sample in a study of T-cell reconstitution after alpha-beta-depleted transplantation in children. TCRdb ran MiXCR on the PCR reads and lists one entry per CDR3 protein. The sample lists 200,000 to 250,000 distinct CDR3 sequences, approximately 10% seen once, with roughly 27% in the top ten. The sequenced sample was PBMCs, obtained before TCRalphabeta/CD19-depleted stem cell transplant. These receptors came from a child younger than two with acute myeloid leukemia, due to receive a stem cell transplant. Both conserved end residues are part of each CDR3.

V gene	J gene	CDR3 protein
TRBV20-1	TRBJ1-5	CSARDRGQLWDQPQHF
TRBV7-3	TRBJ1-1	CASSPAGTPLNTEAFF
TRBV5-1	TRBJ1-1	CASSLEGDRGPPEAFF
TRBV5-2	TRBJ2-2	CARGPWHLPGELFF
TRBV2	TRBJ1-4	CASSERTANEKLFF
TRBV5-1	TRBJ2-2	CASSLVVAGGTGELFF
TRBV5-1	TRBJ2-1	CASSLAVHLENEQFF
TRBV29-1	TRBJ1-4	CSVIPRGEKLFF
TRBV12-3/TRBV12-4	TRBJ2-1	CASSSRGQGVSEQFF
TRBV20-1	TRBJ2-3	CSARDFREGRTDTQYF
TRBV6-1	TRBJ2-3	CASSGQVYSTDTQYF
TRBV5-1	TRBJ2-1	CASSLPGQGQFF
TRBV29-1	TRBJ2-3	CSVAQTSGRDSTDTQYF
TRBV2	TRBJ2-1	CASSGDGYNEQFF
TRBV27	TRBJ1-1	CASRKNTEAFF
TRBV3-1	TRBJ1-2	CASSQDHAGPTYYGYTF
TRBV20-1	TRBJ2-5	CSARASETQYF
TRBV12-3/TRBV12-4	TRBJ2-5	CASSDREETQYF
TRBV19	TRBJ1-5	CASSGDNQPQHF
TRBV20-1	TRBJ2-7	CSATSAYEQYF
TRBV23-1	TRBJ2-2	CASNYVGTPSANTGELFF
TRBV29-1	TRBJ1-1	CSVGSQGRAFF
TRBV7-2	TRBJ2-2	CASSLAMDGPSPFF
TRBV7-2	TRBJ2-7	CASSLEPGGEQYF
TRBV2	TRBJ2-7	CASTAPTKTYEQYF
TRBV11-2	TRBJ2-1	CASSLGQGRSYNEQFF
TRBV7-7	TRBJ2-2	CASSWTFAGTGELFF
TRBV12-3/TRBV12-4	TRBJ1-4	CASSLRPGQGAANEKLFF
TRBV29-1	TRBJ1-4	CSVGGQYNEKLFF
TRBV5-5	TRBJ1-6	CASSLGGTGTSPLHF
TRBV12-3/TRBV12-4	TRBJ2-1	CASTPHGNEQFF
TRBV12-3/TRBV12-4	TRBJ1-5	CASSLHRDQPQHF
TRBV19	TRBJ2-1	CASSIGGSGINEQFF
TRBV25-1	TRBJ1-3	CASSAVVGTGENTIYF
TRBV7-2	TRBJ2-1	CASSLAHRDDNEQFF
TRBV7-2	TRBJ2-1	CASSHGPGGAYNEQFF